The sequence of this TCR beta chain was determined in a study of neurological immune-mediated disorders. As for the cDNA, it was generated by 5'RACE with 10-nucleotide random UMIs. TCRdb independently ran MiXCR on the 5' RACE reads; one entry per CDR3 protein. Of 35,000 to 50,000 distinct CDR3 sequences listed, about 14% are singletons. The CDR3 spans 14 residues. Germline V gene sequence: CDR1 MNHEY, CDR2 SVGAGI. Trimming pared 3 bases from V and 1 base from J, leaving 10 bases between. This clonotype was observed many times. What it recognizes is unknown. Study outcomes and limitations: Because no CDR3 amino acid sequences were shared across subjects by expanded clones, private repertoires were suggested in all groups. Levels of TCR clonal expansion peaked in HTLV-1-associated myelopathy and reached their lowest in multiple sclerosis, under those of healthy controls.

The cells used in sorted libraries, CD4+ or CD8+ T cells, numbered about a million. The sequence derives from an older woman with HTLV-1-associated myelopathy (HAM/TSP). Specimen: CD4+ T cells from blood. The chain combines TRBV6-5 with TRBJ2-7; the D gene is possibly TRBD2 (5 bases). The CDR3 reads CASSYFRTSYEQYF. In DNA, the CDR3 is TGTGCCAGCAGTTATTTTAGGACTTCCTACGAGCAGTACTTC.